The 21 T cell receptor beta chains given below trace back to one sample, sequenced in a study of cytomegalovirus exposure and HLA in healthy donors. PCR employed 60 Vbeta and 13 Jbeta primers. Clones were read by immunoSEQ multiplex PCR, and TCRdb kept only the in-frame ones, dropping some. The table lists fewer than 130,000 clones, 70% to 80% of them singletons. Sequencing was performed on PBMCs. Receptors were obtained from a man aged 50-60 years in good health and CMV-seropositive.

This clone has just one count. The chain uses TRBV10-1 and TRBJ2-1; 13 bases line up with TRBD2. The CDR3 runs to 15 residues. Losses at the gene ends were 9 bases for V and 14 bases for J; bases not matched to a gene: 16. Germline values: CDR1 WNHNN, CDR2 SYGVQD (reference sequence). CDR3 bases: TGCGCCAGGTCGACTAGCGGGAGGTTTAATTCTGCGGAGTTCTTC. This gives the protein CARSTSGRFNSAEFF.

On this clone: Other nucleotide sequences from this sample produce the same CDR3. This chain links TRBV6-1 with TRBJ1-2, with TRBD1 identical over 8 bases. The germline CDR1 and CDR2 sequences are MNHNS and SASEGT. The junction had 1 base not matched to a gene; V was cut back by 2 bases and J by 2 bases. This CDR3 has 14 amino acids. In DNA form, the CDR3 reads TGTGCCAGCAGTGAAACAGGGGGGAACTATGGCTACACCTTC. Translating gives CASSETGGNYGYTF.

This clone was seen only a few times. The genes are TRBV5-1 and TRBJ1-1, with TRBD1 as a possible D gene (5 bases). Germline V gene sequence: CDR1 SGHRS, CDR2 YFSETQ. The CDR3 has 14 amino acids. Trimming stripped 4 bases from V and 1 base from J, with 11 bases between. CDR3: CASSKQVTNTEAFF. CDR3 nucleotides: TGCGCCAGCAGCAAACAGGTTACGAACACTGAAGCTTTCTTT.

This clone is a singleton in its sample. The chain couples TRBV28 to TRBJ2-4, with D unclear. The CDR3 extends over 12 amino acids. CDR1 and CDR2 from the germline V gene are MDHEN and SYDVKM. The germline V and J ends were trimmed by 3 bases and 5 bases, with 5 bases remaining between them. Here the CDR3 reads CASSFFENIQYF. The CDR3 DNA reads TGTGCCAGCAGTTTTTTCGAAAACATTCAGTACTTC.

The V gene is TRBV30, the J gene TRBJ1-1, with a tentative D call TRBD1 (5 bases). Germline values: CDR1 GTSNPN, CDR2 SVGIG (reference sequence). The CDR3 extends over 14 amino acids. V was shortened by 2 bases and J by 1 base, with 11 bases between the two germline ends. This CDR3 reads CAWSKRTTNTEAFF. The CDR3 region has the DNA TGTGCCTGGAGTAAGAGGACAACGAACACTGAAGCTTTCTTT.

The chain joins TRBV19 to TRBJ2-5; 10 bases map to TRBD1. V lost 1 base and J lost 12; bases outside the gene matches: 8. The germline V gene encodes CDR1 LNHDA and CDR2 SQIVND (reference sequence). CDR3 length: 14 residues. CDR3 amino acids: CASSIGDRGWAKYF. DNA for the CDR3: TGTGCCAGTAGTATAGGGGACAGGGGATGGGCGAAGTACTTC. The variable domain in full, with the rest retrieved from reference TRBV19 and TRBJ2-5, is DGGITQSPKYLFRKEGQNVTLSCEQNLNHDAMYWYRQDPGQGLRLIYYSQIVNDFQKGDIAEGYSVSREKKESFPLTVTSAQKNPTAFYLCASSIGDRGWAKYFGPGTRLLVL.

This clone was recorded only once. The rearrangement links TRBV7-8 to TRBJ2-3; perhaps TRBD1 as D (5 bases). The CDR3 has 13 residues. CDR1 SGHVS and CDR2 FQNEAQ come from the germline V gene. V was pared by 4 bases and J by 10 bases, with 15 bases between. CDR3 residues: CASSSQLTDAQYF. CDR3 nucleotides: TGTGCCAGCAGCTCCCAATTGACAGACGCGCAGTATTTT.

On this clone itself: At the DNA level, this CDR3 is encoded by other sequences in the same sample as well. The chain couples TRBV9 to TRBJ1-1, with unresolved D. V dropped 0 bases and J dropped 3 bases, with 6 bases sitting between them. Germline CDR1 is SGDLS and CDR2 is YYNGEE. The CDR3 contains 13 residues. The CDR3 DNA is TGTGCCAGCAGCGTAGGCGTTGACACTGAAGCTTTCTTT. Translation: CASSVGVDTEAFF. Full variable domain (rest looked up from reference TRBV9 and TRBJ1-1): DSGVTQTPKHLITATGQRVTLRCSPRSGDLSVYWYQQSLDQGLQFLIQYYNGEERAKGNILERFSAQQFPDLHSELNLSSLELGDSALYFCASSVGVDTEAFFGQGTRLTVV.

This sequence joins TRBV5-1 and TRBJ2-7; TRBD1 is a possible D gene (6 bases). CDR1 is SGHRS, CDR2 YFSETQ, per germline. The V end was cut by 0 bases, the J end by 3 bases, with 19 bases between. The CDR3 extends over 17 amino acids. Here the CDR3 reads CASSLGPTAGTFYEQYF. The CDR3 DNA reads TGCGCCAGCAGCTTGGGGCCCACGGCTGGGACATTCTACGAGCAGTACTTC. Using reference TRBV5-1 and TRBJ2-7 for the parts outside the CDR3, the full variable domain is KAGVTQTPRYLIKTRGQQVTLSCSPISGHRSVSWYQQTPGQGLQFLFEYFSETQRNKGNFPGRFSGRQFSNSRSEMNVSTLELGDSALYLCASSLGPTAGTFYEQYFGPGTRLTVT.

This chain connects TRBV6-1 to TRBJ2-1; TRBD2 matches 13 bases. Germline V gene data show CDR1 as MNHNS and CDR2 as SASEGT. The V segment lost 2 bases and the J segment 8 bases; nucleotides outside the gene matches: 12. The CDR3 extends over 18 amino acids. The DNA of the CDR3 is TGTGCCAGCAGTGAATTGACTAGCGGGGGGCGGCGAACCTATGAGCAGTTCTTC. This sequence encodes CASSELTSGGRRTYEQFF.

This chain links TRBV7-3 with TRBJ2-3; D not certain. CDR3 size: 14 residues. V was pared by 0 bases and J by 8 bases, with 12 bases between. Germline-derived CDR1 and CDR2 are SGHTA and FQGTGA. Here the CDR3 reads CASSLTETVGTQYF. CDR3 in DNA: TGTGCCAGCAGCTTAACCGAAACGGTTGGTACGCAGTATTTT.

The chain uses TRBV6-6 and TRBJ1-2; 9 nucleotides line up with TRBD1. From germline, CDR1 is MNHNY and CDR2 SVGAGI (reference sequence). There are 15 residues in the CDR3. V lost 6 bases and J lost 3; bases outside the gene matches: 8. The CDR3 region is CASSRTGGADYGYTF. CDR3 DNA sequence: TGTGCCAGCAGCCGCACAGGGGGCGCGGACTATGGCTACACCTTC.

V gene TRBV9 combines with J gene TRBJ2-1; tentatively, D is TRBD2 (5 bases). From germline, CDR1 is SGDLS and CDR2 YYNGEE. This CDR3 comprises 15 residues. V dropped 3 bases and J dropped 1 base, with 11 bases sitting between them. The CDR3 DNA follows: TGTGCCAGCAGCGAGAGGGCGCGTTCCTACAATGAGCAGTTCTTC. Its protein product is CASSERARSYNEQFF.

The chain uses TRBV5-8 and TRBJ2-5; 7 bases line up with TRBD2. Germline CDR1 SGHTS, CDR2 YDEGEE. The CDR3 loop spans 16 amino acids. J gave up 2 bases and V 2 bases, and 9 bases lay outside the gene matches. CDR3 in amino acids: CASSFSAGEGQETQYF. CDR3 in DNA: TGTGCCAGCAGCTTCTCTGCGGGAGAGGGACAAGAGACCCAGTACTTC.

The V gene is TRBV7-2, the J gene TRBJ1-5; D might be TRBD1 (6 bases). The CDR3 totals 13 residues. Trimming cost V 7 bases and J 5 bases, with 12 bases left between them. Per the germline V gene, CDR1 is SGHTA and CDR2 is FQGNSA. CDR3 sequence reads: CASTRNRDQPQHF. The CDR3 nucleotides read TGTGCCAGCACGCGGAACAGGGATCAGCCCCAGCATTTT.

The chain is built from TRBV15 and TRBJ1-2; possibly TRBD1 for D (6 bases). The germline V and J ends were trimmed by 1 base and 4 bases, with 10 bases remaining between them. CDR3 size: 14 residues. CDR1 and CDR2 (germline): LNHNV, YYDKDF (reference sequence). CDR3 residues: CATSRGPTGYGYTF. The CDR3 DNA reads TGTGCCACCAGCAGAGGTCCGACAGGCTATGGCTACACCTTC.

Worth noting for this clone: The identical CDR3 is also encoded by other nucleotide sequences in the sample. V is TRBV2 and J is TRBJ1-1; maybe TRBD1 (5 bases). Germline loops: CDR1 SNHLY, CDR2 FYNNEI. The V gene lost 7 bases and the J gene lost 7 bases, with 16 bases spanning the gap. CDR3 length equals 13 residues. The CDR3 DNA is TGTGCCAGCAACGGGGCGGGGGGAGGTGAAGCTTTCTTT. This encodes CASNGAGGGEAFF.

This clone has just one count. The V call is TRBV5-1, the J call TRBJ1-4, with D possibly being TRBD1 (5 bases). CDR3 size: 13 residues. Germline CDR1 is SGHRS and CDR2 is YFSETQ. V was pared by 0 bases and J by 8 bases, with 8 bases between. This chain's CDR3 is CASSLVQGEKLFF. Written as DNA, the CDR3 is TGCGCCAGCAGCTTGGTCCAGGGAGAAAAACTGTTTTTT.

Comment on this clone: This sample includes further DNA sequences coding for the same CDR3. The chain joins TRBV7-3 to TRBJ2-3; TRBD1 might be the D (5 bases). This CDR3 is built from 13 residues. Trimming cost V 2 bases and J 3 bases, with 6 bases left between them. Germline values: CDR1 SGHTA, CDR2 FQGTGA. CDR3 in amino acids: CASSLGATDTQYF. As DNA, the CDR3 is TGTGCCAGCAGCTTAGGGGCTACAGATACGCAGTATTTT.

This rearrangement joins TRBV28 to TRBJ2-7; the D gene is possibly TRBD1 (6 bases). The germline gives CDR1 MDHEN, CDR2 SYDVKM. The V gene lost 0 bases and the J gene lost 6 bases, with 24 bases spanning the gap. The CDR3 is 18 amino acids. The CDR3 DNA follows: TGTGCCAGCAGTTTATGGATAGAAGGAGGCAGGGGATCTCGCGAGCAGTACTTC. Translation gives CASSLWIEGGRGSREQYF.

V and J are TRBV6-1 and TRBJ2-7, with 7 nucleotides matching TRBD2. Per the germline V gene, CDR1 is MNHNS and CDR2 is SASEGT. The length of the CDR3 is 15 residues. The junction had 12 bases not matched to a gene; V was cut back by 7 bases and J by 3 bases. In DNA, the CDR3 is TGTGCCAGCACTCCTTTTGCGGGAGCCTTCTACGAGCAGTACTTC. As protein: CASTPFAGAFYEQYF.